This T cell receptor beta chain came from a study of cytomegalovirus exposure and HLA in healthy donors. Findings and limits, study-wide: The finding came from a later analysis; first-cohort TCR clusters tended to co-occur in the 95 to 150 validation repertoires. According to reports, the classifier identified cytomegalovirus status with high specificity and sensitivity. Researchers counted over 150 TCR beta chains as cytomegalovirus-associated. A few CMV-associated chains proved CMV antigen-specific in vitro.

This CDR3 has 14 residues. V was pared by 9 bases and J by 6 bases, with 20 bases between. Germline CDR1 and CDR2: MNHNY and SVGAGI (reference sequence). The table came from immunoSEQ multiplex PCR; TCRdb's copy has only in-frame clones and leaves some out. The sample includes fewer than 150,000 clones, around 90% seen only once; the top ten take approximately 8.5%. A remark on this clone: The antigen remains unidentified.

The chain uses TRBV6-6 and TRBJ1-2, with D possibly TRBD1 on 6 matching bases. This TCR was sampled from a woman under 30 in good health and CMV-seropositive. The sequenced material came from PBMCs. CDR3 sequence: CARKRGGIMHGYTF. In DNA, the CDR3 is TGTGCCAGAAAAAGGGGGGGTATAATGCATGGCTACACCTTC.